Listed below are T cell receptor beta chains from one sample, sequenced in a study of blood T cells in healthy people across ages. TCRdb reprocessed the 5' RACE reads with MiXCR, giving one entry per CDR3 protein. The sample shows approximately 600,000 distinct CDR3 sequences, 58% of them seen only once. The sequencing input was blood. These receptors all come from a man in his sixties in good health. CDR3s include the opening cysteine and the closing phenylalanine or tryptophan. D genes are given only for firm matches. Part of the rows lack a size; the others show once, few, many or a class for expanded clones.

V	J	size	D	DNA	CDR3
TRBV10-3	TRBJ2-5	few	TRBD2	TGTGCCATCAGAGCTCCTAGCGGGGGGGAAGAGACCCAGTACTTC	CAIRAPSGGEETQYF
TRBV6-2/TRBV6-3	TRBJ2-1	.	TRBD2	TGTGCCAGCAGATTACTCGTAGCGGGGGGCAAGGATGAGCAGTTCTTC	CASRLLVAGGKDEQFF
TRBV3-1	TRBJ2-7	.	.	TGTGCCAGCAGCCAAGACGCTAGCTCCTACGAGCAGTACTTC	CASSQDASSYEQYF
TRBV5-1	TRBJ2-5	few	TRBD1	TGCGCCAGCAGCTCATCGGGGACAGGGTTAGAGACCCAGTACTTC	CASSSSGTGLETQYF
TRBV6-1	TRBJ2-1	.	.	TGTGCCAGCGGAACCACCTACAATGAGCAGTTCTTC	CASGTTYNEQFF
TRBV20-1	TRBJ2-6	once	.	TGCAGTGCTAGAGACCCATTACCCGGGGGATCTGGGGCCAACGTCCTGACTTTC	CSARDPLPGGSGANVLTF
TRBV20-1	TRBJ2-5	few	TRBD1	TGCAGTGCTAGAGATTGGCAGGGGGTTGGGGAGACCCAGTACTTC	CSARDWQGVGETQYF
TRBV12-3/TRBV12-4	TRBJ1-4	.	TRBD1	TGTGCCAGCAGGGATCCGGGACAGGGGGCACAAAAACTGTTTTTT	CASRDPGQGAQKLFF
TRBV9	TRBJ2-3	.	.	TGTGCCAGCAGCGTAGGTCCAGGGTGGGGCGCAGATACGCAGTATTTT	CASSVGPGWGADTQYF
TRBV5-1	TRBJ2-3	.	.	TGCGCCAGCAGCCCGGAGGGTGGCACAGATACGCAGTATTTT	CASSPEGGTDTQYF
TRBV12-3/TRBV12-4	TRBJ1-1	.	.	TGTGCCAGCCAGAAAGTTGGGGGCGGGCCCATGAACACTGAAGCTTTCTTT	CASQKVGGGPMNTEAFF
TRBV5-5	TRBJ2-4	.	.	TGTGCCAGCAGCTCCGTCACGGGGAGCTACATTCAGTACTTC	CASSSVTGSYIQYF
TRBV20-1	TRBJ2-3	.	.	TGCAGTGCTAGACCCTCGGCTGGAATCATCACAGATACGCAGTATTTT	CSARPSAGIITDTQYF
TRBV7-9	TRBJ2-4	.	.	TGTGCCAGCAGCTTAGCGCGAGGCTCCGGGGAGTCCCTAGCCAAAAACATTCAGTACTTC	CASSLARGSGESLAKNIQYF
TRBV20-1	TRBJ2-5	.	TRBD2	TGCAGTGCCTACCCCGGGACTAGCGGCCTCCGAGAGACCCAGTACTTC	CSAYPGTSGLRETQYF
TRBV18	TRBJ2-7	few	.	TGTGCCAGCTCGCCGGTACTTGGGGTAGGCAGCCACGAGCAGTACTTC	CASSPVLGVGSHEQYF
TRBV6-4	TRBJ1-2	once	.	TGTGCCAGCAGTCCCCTGGGGGGTTTTTTCTATGGCTACACCTTC	CASSPLGGFFYGYTF
TRBV5-1	TRBJ1-1	.	.	TGCGCCAGCAGCTTGGAGGGCGTAAGCACTGAAGCTTTCTTT	CASSLEGVSTEAFF
TRBV7-2	TRBJ2-1	few	.	TGTGCCAGCAGCTTAGGCAGGGCGAACAATGAGCAGTTCTTC	CASSLGRANNEQFF
TRBV13	TRBJ1-5	.	TRBD1	TGTGCCAGCAGCAAGGGGGCTGGCAATCAGCCCCAGCATTTT	CASSKGAGNQPQHF
TRBV7-2	TRBJ2-3	.	.	TGTGCCAGCAGCTTCCGACTCACAGATACGCAGTATTTT	CASSFRLTDTQYF
TRBV10-3	TRBJ2-7	once	.	TGTGCCATCAGTGAGTCGTTGAGGGGCACCTACGAGCAGTACTTC	CAISESLRGTYEQYF
TRBV7-2	TRBJ2-5	.	.	TGTGCCAGCAGCTTGCTCGGGGGCTCCAGAGAGACCCAGTACTTC	CASSLLGGSRETQYF
TRBV7-9	TRBJ1-4	.	TRBD1	TGTGCCAGCAGCTTATCCCGGACAGGGTCTAATGAAAAACTGTTTTTT	CASSLSRTGSNEKLFF
TRBV6-1	TRBJ2-7	.	.	TGTGCCAGCAGCCCCTCCCGGGTCTCCTACGAGCAGTACTTC	CASSPSRVSYEQYF
TRBV9	TRBJ2-3	.	TRBD1	TGTGCCAGCAGCGTAAGGCAGGGGGACACAGATACGCAGTATTTT	CASSVRQGDTDTQYF
TRBV5-1	TRBJ2-5	.	.	TGCGCCAGCAGCTTGGTTGCAGGGCACCAAGAGACCCAGTACTTC	CASSLVAGHQETQYF
TRBV2	TRBJ2-5	many	TRBD2	TGTGCCAGCGGGTTAGCGGGGGCCCAAGAGACCCAGTACTTC	CASGLAGAQETQYF
TRBV4-2	TRBJ2-4	.	.	TGTGCCAGCAGCCAAGGACCGGAGTTAGCCAAAAACATTCAGTACTTC	CASSQGPELAKNIQYF
TRBV6-1	TRBJ2-2	few	TRBD2	TGTGCCAGCAGCTCCGGGACTAGCGCTAACACCGGGGAGCTGTTTTTT	CASSSGTSANTGELFF
TRBV12-3/TRBV12-4	TRBJ1-4	.	TRBD1	TGTGCCAGCACCCCCTCGGACAGGAGTAATGAAAAACTGTTTTTT	CASTPSDRSNEKLFF
TRBV6-6	TRBJ1-1	few	.	TGTGCCAGCAGAAGTCCTGGGGGCGCTGGGACTGAAGCTTTCTTT	CASRSPGGAGTEAFF
TRBV6-1	TRBJ2-7	.	.	TGTGCCAGCTCAAGGGGGCGCGGGGAAGACTACGAGCAGTACTTC	CASSRGRGEDYEQYF
TRBV2	TRBJ2-5	.	TRBD2	TGTGCTTCCAATAGCGGGGCGCGGGAGACCCAGTACTTC	CASNSGARETQYF
TRBV15	TRBJ2-5	few	.	TGTGCCACCAGCAGAGATCTCACTAGCTCAGAGACCCAGTACTTC	CATSRDLTSSETQYF
TRBV5-1	TRBJ2-3	.	TRBD1	TGCGCCAGCAGCTTCGCTCCGGGACAGGGAACAGATACGCAGTATTTT	CASSFAPGQGTDTQYF
TRBV20-1	TRBJ1-2	.	TRBD1	TGCAGTGGAGCCGGGACAGGGCACGGCTACACCTTC	CSGAGTGHGYTF
TRBV29-1	TRBJ2-7	few	TRBD1	TGCAGCGTGGCCGGGACAGGGCGTTGGCGAGAGCAGTACTTC	CSVAGTGRWREQYF
TRBV6-2/TRBV6-3	TRBJ1-2	.	TRBD1	TGTGCCAGCAGTTACTTTCCCGCCCGGACAGGGTGGTATGGCTACACCTTC	CASSYFPARTGWYGYTF
TRBV10-3	TRBJ1-2	.	.	TGTGCCATTCAGCGCGATCCAGCATCGGACTACACCTTC	CAIQRDPASDYTF
TRBV4-1	TRBJ1-4	.	.	TGCGCCAGCAGCCAAGAATCAGGTAGTCCTAATGAAAAACTGTTTTTT	CASSQESGSPNEKLFF
TRBV6-6	TRBJ1-2	few	.	TGTGCCAGCAGTTCCCCGGGAACAGAGATTTATGGCTACACCTTC	CASSSPGTEIYGYTF
TRBV28	TRBJ2-3	.	.	TGTGCCAGCAGTGGGACGGTCACAGATACGCAGTATTTT	CASSGTVTDTQYF
TRBV20-1	TRBJ1-5	once	.	TGCAGTGCTAGTATGCCCAATAGCAATCAGCCCCAGCATTTT	CSASMPNSNQPQHF
TRBV21-1	TRBJ2-5	.	.	TGTGCCAGCAGCAAAGGGCTAGCGGGCAGAAGTGAAGAGACCCAGTACTTC	CASSKGLAGRSEETQYF
TRBV11-2	TRBJ2-1	.	TRBD1	TGTGCCAGCACCCGAACGGGACAGGGTTCCTACAATGAGCAGTTCTTC	CASTRTGQGSYNEQFF
TRBV4-1	TRBJ1-2	.	.	TGCGCCAGCAGCCAAGTGACGGGGTTGGGTAATGGCTACACCTTC	CASSQVTGLGNGYTF
TRBV24-1	TRBJ1-2	few	TRBD1	TGTGCCACCAGTGATCGACAGGGAAACTATGGCTACACCTTC	CATSDRQGNYGYTF
TRBV3-1	TRBJ1-2	.	.	TGTGCCAGCAGCCAGTCTATCAGGTGGAGTGGCTACACCTTC	CASSQSIRWSGYTF
TRBV4-1	TRBJ2-7	.	TRBD2	TGCGCCAGCAGCCAGGGCGGGGGGGCCTTGAATGAGCAGTACTTC	CASSQGGGALNEQYF